This TCR beta chain appears in the sequencing data of a study of cytomegalovirus exposure and HLA in healthy donors. Both 60 Vbeta primers and 13 Jbeta primers went into the PCR. Produced via immunoSEQ multiplex PCR; TCRdb's table is partial and in-frame only. The sample records some 150,000 clones, 70% to 80% being singletons. Germline CDR1 SGHVS, CDR2 FQNEAQ. The junction had 12 bases not matched to a gene; V was cut back by 1 base and J by 2 bases. The CDR3 is 19 residues long. Remarks on this clone: Its antigen is not identified.

The study, taken as a whole, reports: The authors later found most CMV-associated TCR beta chains appeared HLA-restricted.

The chain couples TRBV7-8 to TRBJ2-3, with TRBD2 identical over 10 bases. This clonotype was obtained from a human donor in good health. The specimen sequenced was PBMCs. The CDR3 spells CASSLVWLAGDPNTDTQYF. The CDR3 nucleotides are TGTGCCAGCAGCTTAGTTTGGCTAGCGGGAGACCCAAACACAGATACGCAGTATTTT.